Each of the 18 T cell receptor beta chains below was sequenced from the same sample in a study of T cells in localized non-small cell lung cancer. Profiled with immunoSEQ multiplex PCR; TCRdb holds only in-frame clones, not every one. The sample has some 130,000 clones; around 90% are singletons. The sequencing used peripheral blood, collected before any cancer treatment. Every receptor here comes from a female donor older than 55 with stage I lung adenocarcinoma.

Worth noting for this clone: The same CDR3 can be traced to other DNA sequences in this sample. CDR3 bases: TGTGCCTGGAGTTCAAAGGGGGGCGGGGGTCCCTCTGGGGCCAACGTCCTGACTTTC. Translating gives CAWSSKGGGGPSGANVLTF. The chain employs TRBV30 and TRBJ2-6, with a weak D call TRBD2 (7 bases). With 2 bases removed from V and 0 bases from J, the gap between germline ends came to 20 bases. CDR3 length: 19 residues. Germline CDR1 and CDR2: GTSNPN and SVGIG (reference sequence).

This rearrangement joins TRBV28 to TRBJ2-5; D perhaps matches TRBD1 (6 bases). The CDR3 length is 14 residues. V dropped 7 bases and J dropped 4 bases, with 16 bases sitting between them. Germline V gives CDR1 MDHEN, CDR2 SYDVKM. The CDR3 nucleotides are TGTGCCAGCACCCGAAGACAGGTTCGAGAGACCCAGTACTTC. Translation: CASTRRQVRETQYF.

The chain links TRBV10-3 to TRBJ1-1; 7 bases line up with TRBD1. Germline V gene lookup returns CDR1 ENHRY and CDR2 SYGVKD. Unmatched junction bases numbered 6, after V lost 4 bases and J lost 4 bases. There are 14 residues in the CDR3. The CDR3 nucleotides read TGTGCCATCAGTGGGGGCAGGGGGGGCACTGAAGCTTTCTTT. This codes for CAISGGRGGTEAFF.

The genes are TRBV30 and TRBJ2-7; 7 bases are shared with TRBD2. Germline V gives CDR1 GTSNPN, CDR2 SVGIG (reference sequence). The CDR3 has 12 amino acids. The J segment lost 4 bases and the V segment lost 5 bases, leaving 5 bases of the junction unmatched. CDR3 sequence (DNA): TGTGCCTGGGCTAGCGGAGAATACGAGCAGTACTTC. Translated, it gives CAWASGEYEQYF.

CDR3 DNA sequence: TGTGCCAGCAGCCCCGGGGCGGGAGGGCGATGGCATGAGCAGTTCTTC. This sequence encodes CASSPGAGGRWHEQFF. This chain connects TRBV11-2 to TRBJ2-1, with 9 bases aligning to TRBD2. The CDR3 runs 16 residues. The ends lost 5 bases at V and 8 bases at J; junction bases unmatched: 13. Germline V lookup: CDR1 SGHAT, CDR2 FQNNGV.

This chain joins TRBV10-1 and TRBJ1-1; D not certain. CDR3 length: 13 amino acids. Trimming left V 5 bases short and J 7 bases short, with 14 bases between. Germline V lookup: CDR1 WNHNN, CDR2 SYGVQD (reference sequence). The CDR3: CASSNSGGFEAFF. The CDR3 region has the DNA TGCGCCAGCAGTAATTCCGGCGGATTTGAAGCTTTCTTT.

The chain couples TRBV5-1 to TRBJ2-3; 14 positions agree with TRBD2. Trimming at V came to 4 bases and at J to 4 bases, leaving 5 bases not matched to a gene. Germline CDR1 and CDR2: SGHRS and YFSETQ. The CDR3 covers 16 residues. The CDR3 here is CASSPGGLAGADTQYF. In DNA, the CDR3 is TGCGCCAGCAGCCCGGGGGGACTAGCGGGAGCAGATACGCAGTATTTT.

V and J are TRBV10-3 and TRBJ2-7; D is uncertain. Trimming took 5 bases from V and 3 from J, leaving 5 bases between them. There are 11 residues in the CDR3. Germline V gives CDR1 ENHRY, CDR2 SYGVKD. CDR3 region: CAISYNYEQYF. CDR3 DNA: TGTGCCATCAGTTACAACTACGAGCAGTACTTC.

The chain is built from TRBV30 and TRBJ2-1; D may be TRBD1 (6 bases). The length of the CDR3 is 15 residues. Trimming removed 1 base at V and 5 bases at J, with 15 bases between. CDR1 and CDR2 from the germline V gene are GTSNPN and SVGIG (reference sequence). The DNA for the CDR3 is TGTGCCTGGAGTGGTACAGGGATGCGGGACAATGAGCAGTTCTTC. Its translation is CAWSGTGMRDNEQFF.

In its sample, this clone was seen a few times. V is TRBV5-1 and J is TRBJ2-3; 7 bases match TRBD2. V gave up 4 bases and J gave up 4 bases; unmatched junction bases: 6. The length of the CDR3 is 14 residues. The germline V gene encodes CDR1 SGHRS and CDR2 YFSETQ. The CDR3: CASSVSGAADTQYF. In nucleotides, the CDR3 is TGCGCCAGCAGCGTGAGCGGGGCGGCAGATACGCAGTATTTT.

This rearrangement joins TRBV6-1 to TRBJ2-5, with D hard to call. The V and J ends lost 1 base and 13 bases respectively, with 10 bases between them. The CDR3 length is 11 residues. Germline lookup yields CDR1 MNHNS and CDR2 SASEGT. CDR3 DNA sequence: TGTGCCAGCAGTGAAGAGGCCCGCGGGTACTTC. This encodes CASSEEARGYF.

The chain combines TRBV29-1 with TRBJ2-7, with TRBD2 as a possible D gene (5 bases). The germline V gene encodes CDR1 SQVTM and CDR2 ANQGSEA. The V end lost 6 bases, the J end lost 4 bases, and 10 bases lay between the germline ends. The CDR3 is 11 residues long. Written as DNA, the CDR3 is TGCAGCGTAAGCGAGGGTTACGAGCAGTACTTC. Translated: CSVSEGYEQYF.

The V and J genes are TRBV5-1 and TRBJ2-5; maybe TRBD2 (6 bases). This CDR3 is built from 13 residues. Deletions cut 0 bases from V and 4 bases from J, with 7 bases between. CDR1 SGHRS and CDR2 YFSETQ come from the germline V gene. The chain's CDR3 is CASSLAGAETQYF. CDR3 nucleotide sequence: TGCGCCAGCAGCTTGGCGGGAGCAGAGACCCAGTACTTC.

The rearrangement uses TRBV6-5 and TRBJ1-1, with no clear D. This CDR3 region has 15 residues. With 2 bases removed from V and 0 bases from J, the gap between germline ends came to 10 bases. Germline CDR1 reads MNHEY; CDR2 reads SVGAGI. In nucleotides, the CDR3 is TGTGCCAGCAGTTACGACCGAAAGATGAACACTGAAGCTTTCTTT. Protein product: CASSYDRKMNTEAFF.

This clone was observed once. The chain carries TRBV21-1 and TRBJ1-1. TRBV21-1 is tagged as a pseudogene. This CDR3 region has 15 residues. The CDR3 bases are TGTGCCAGCAGCAAAGCCGGGGAAAGGGGAACTGAAGCTTTCTTT. Translated, it gives CASSKAGERGTEAFF.

The chain uses TRBV7-6 and TRBJ1-3, with D tentatively TRBD1 (5 bases). The CDR3 runs to 16 residues. The germline CDR1 and CDR2 sequences are SGHVS and FNYEAQ. Trimming cost V 1 base and J 3 bases, with 13 bases left between them. The CDR3 loop reads CASSLEGSADGNTIYF. The CDR3 bases are TGTGCCAGCAGCTTAGAGGGGTCAGCCGATGGAAACACCATATATTTT.

This chain joins TRBV6-1 and TRBJ2-1; D is unclear. Germline values: CDR1 MNHNS, CDR2 SASEGT. This CDR3 has 12 residues. The V gene lost 6 bases and the J gene lost 4 bases, with 7 bases spanning the gap. This CDR3 reads CASSLRYNEQFF. The CDR3 coding sequence is TGTGCCAGCAGCCTAAGGTACAATGAGCAGTTCTTC.

J is TRBJ1-5 and V is TRBV6-6; D is undetermined. Germline CDR1 MNHNY, CDR2 SVGAGI (reference sequence). Trimming took 7 bases from V and 2 from J, leaving 18 bases between them. This CDR3 region has 16 residues. The CDR3 loop is CASTIPAATGNQPQHF. The CDR3 DNA follows: TGTGCCAGCACAATTCCTGCGGCGACCGGCAATCAGCCCCAGCATTTT.